This entry features one T cell receptor (beta chain) sequence. This record belongs to a study of blood T cell repertoires in COVID-19. Looked up from germline, CDR1 is MDHEN and CDR2 is SYDVKM. The J segment lost 1 base and the V segment lost 3 bases, leaving 11 bases of the junction unmatched. CDR3 size: 18 residues. Living in about 25 US areas, the participants were between roughly 18 and 90 years of age. Method: immunoSEQ multiplex PCR; TCRdb's copy keeps in-frame clones and lacks some. The sample holds about 350,000 clones, roughly 87% seen once. The chain carries TRBV28 and TRBJ2-4; TRBD2 agrees at 8 bases. Input material: PBMCs or T cells enriched from blood (not recorded which). The clonotype comes from a woman younger than 45 who had recovered from COVID-19. The CDR3, as DNA: TGTGCCAGCAGTTTGTACACGGGGGGGCTCGAGGCCAAAAACATTCAGTACTTC. Translation gives CASSLYTGGLEAKNIQYF.